The rows below give T cell receptor beta chains drawn from one sample of a study of blood T cell repertoires in COVID-19. The table came from immunoSEQ multiplex PCR; TCRdb's copy has only in-frame clones and leaves some out. The repertoire holds some 340,000 clones, with about 86% as singletons. The material sequenced was peripheral blood. The receptors were gathered from a man aged 25 to 40 with active or convalescent COVID-19. The CDR3 runs from the conserved cysteine through the conserved F or W. A D gene is named only where the DNA matches it firmly. Some rows have no size entry. The others give once, few or many, or a class for an expanded clone.

length	D	V	size	J	CDR3	DNA
16	.	TRBV6-5	.	TRBJ2-3	CASSYGAGAAALSQYF	TGTGCCAGCAGTTACGGGGCGGGGGCCGCCGCCCTATCGCAGTATTTT
13	.	TRBV18	.	TRBJ1-4	CASSRRQGEKLFF	TGTGCCAGCTCTCGCAGGCAAGGTGAAAAACTGTTTTTT
11	.	TRBV5-6	.	TRBJ1-2	CASSLFQSHTF	TGTGCCAGCAGCTTGTTCCAGTCTCATACCTTC
13	.	TRBV11-1	.	TRBJ2-1	CASSLDTYNEQFF	TGTGCCAGCAGCTTAGATACTTACAATGAGCAGTTCTTC
14	.	TRBV5-1	.	TRBJ2-7	CASSRQDNSYEQYF	TGCGCCAGCAGTAGACAGGATAACTCCTACGAGCAGTACTTC
17	.	TRBV11-3	.	TRBJ2-6	CASSHRGSSSGANVLTF	TGTGCCAGCAGTCATAGGGGGTCGAGCTCTGGGGCCAACGTCCTGACTTTC
15	TRBD1	TRBV6-5	.	TRBJ1-3	CASSYRTGTGNTIYF	TGTGCCAGCAGTTACAGGACAGGGACTGGAAACACCATATATTTT
16	TRBD1	TRBV5-1	.	TRBJ2-2	CASSLQGARDTGELFF	TGCGCCAGCAGCTTACAGGGGGCGAGGGACACCGGGGAGCTGTTTTTT
15	TRBD1	TRBV6-6	few	TRBJ2-7	CASSYPGQGRDEQYF	TGTGCCAGCAGTTACCCGGGACAGGGCCGGGACGAGCAGTACTTC
14	.	TRBV4-1	.	TRBJ1-5	CASSQVQGGQPQHF	TGCGCCAGCAGCCAAGTCCAGGGAGGTCAGCCCCAGCATTTT
15	TRBD1	TRBV6-5	.	TRBJ2-3	CASSFSGTGVDTQYF	TGTGCCAGCAGCTTTTCCGGGACAGGGGTGGATACGCAGTATTTT
15	TRBD2	TRBV30	.	TRBJ2-7	CAWTPLAGDPYEQYF	TGTGCCTGGACCCCTCTAGCGGGAGACCCCTACGAGCAGTACTTC
19	.	TRBV7-9	.	TRBJ1-3	CASSLGLRRSRSSGNTIYF	TGTGCCAGCAGCCTAGGTCTCCGTCGGTCCAGGTCCTCTGGAAACACCATATATTTT
13	.	TRBV28	.	TRBJ1-5	CASSPNPNQPQHF	TGTGCCAGCAGCCCAAATCCCAATCAGCCCCAGCATTTT